One and the same sample provided the 14 T cell receptor beta chains below, sequenced in a study of cytomegalovirus exposure and HLA in healthy donors. 60 Vbeta and 13 Jbeta primers were used in PCR. TCRdb keeps only in-frame clones here, not all; method: immunoSEQ multiplex PCR. Here the sample spans around 99,000 clones, 65% to 90% being singletons. Sequences were obtained from PBMCs. Receptor source: a woman aged 30 to 39 in good health and CMV-seronegative.

The chain is built from TRBV7-9 and TRBJ2-5; the match to TRBD2 covers 15 bases. The last part of the DNA fits TRBJ2-7 better; the J call may be wrong. In germline, CDR1 is SEHNR, CDR2 FQNEAQ (reference sequence). The length of the CDR3 is 18 residues. Here the CDR3 reads CASSGGLAGGQTGYEQYF. The DNA for the CDR3 is TGTGCCAGCAGCGGGGGACTAGCGGGAGGCCAGACAGGCTACGAGCAGTACTTC.

V is TRBV27 and J is TRBJ2-3; a possible D gene is TRBD2 (6 bases). The V end was cut by 6 bases, the J end by 2 bases, with 18 bases between. Germline V gene lookup returns CDR1 MNHEY and CDR2 SMNVEV (reference sequence). The CDR3 is made up of 16 amino acids. CDR3 amino acids: CASSSPGGILTDTQYF. The CDR3 bases are TGTGCCAGCAGCTCCCCCGGCGGGATCCTCACAGATACGCAGTATTTT.

This chain joins TRBV1 and TRBJ2-1; the table's D call TRBD2 went unverified against the DNA. TRBV1 is a pseudogene. This CDR3 contains 15 residues. CDR3 nucleotides: TGCACCAGCAGCTCACGGGAGTTCGCCTACAATGAGCAGTTCTTC. Translation gives CTSSSREFAYNEQFF.

This sequence joins TRBV7-9 and TRBJ2-3, with D possibly matching TRBD1 (5 bases). Germline V gives CDR1 SEHNR, CDR2 FQNEAQ (reference sequence). Trimming shortened V by 1 base and J by 3 bases, and 8 bases separated the two germline ends. CDR3 length equals 14 residues. The CDR3 DNA is TGTGCCAGCAGCTTAGAGGGGCTGACAGATACGCAGTATTTT. Amino acid sequence: CASSLEGLTDTQYF.

The chain has TRBV14 and TRBJ1-2; a possible D gene is TRBD1 (6 bases). Trimming removed 2 bases at V and 3 bases at J, with 10 bases between. Germline assignment: CDR1 SGHDN and CDR2 FVKESK. CDR3 size: 14 residues. The CDR3 protein is CASSQLRQDYGYTF. The DNA of the CDR3 is TGTGCCAGCAGCCAACTCCGACAGGACTATGGCTACACCTTC.

This clone was recorded a few times. The rearrangement joins TRBV5-1 to TRBJ2-1; 9 bases align to TRBD1. J lost 5 bases, V lost 4 bases, and 7 bases had no gene match. There are 15 residues in the CDR3. Germline V CDR1 and CDR2: SGHRS, YFSETQ. For the CDR3, the DNA is TGCGCCAGCAGCGTGACAGGGGGAGACAACAATGAGCAGTTCTTC. Encoded protein: CASSVTGGDNNEQFF.

The V gene is TRBV5-6, the J gene TRBJ1-4; D ambiguous. The V end was cut by 5 bases, the J end by 7 bases, with 9 bases between. CDR1 SGHDT and CDR2 YYEEEE come from the germline V gene. The CDR3 covers 12 residues. Here the CDR3 reads CASRRGGEKLFF. The CDR3 DNA reads TGTGCCAGCAGGCGGGGTGGTGAAAAACTGTTTTTT.

As concerns this clone: Relative to the germline gene, one junction end is altered; a read error may explain this. This chain uses TRBV6-1 with TRBJ2-5; 7 positions agree with TRBD2. The germline V gene has CDR1 MNHNS and CDR2 SASEGT. The CDR3 is 11 residues long. The CDR3 sequence is CASREEEAQYF. CDR3 nucleotide sequence: TGTGCCTCCCGGGAGGAAGAGGCCCAGTACTTC.

The chain combines TRBV27 with TRBJ2-1; 14 positions match TRBD2. The V gene end was trimmed by 8 bases and the J gene end by 7 bases; junction bases not matched to a gene: 7. The CDR3 spans 15 residues. Per germline, CDR1 MNHEY and CDR2 SMNVEV (reference sequence). CDR3 DNA: TGTGCCAGCTCTTCAGGGACTAGCGGGAGTAATGAGCAGTTCTTC. It specifies CASSSGTSGSNEQFF.

The V call is TRBV7-9, the J call TRBJ1-2, with D possibly TRBD1 on 5 matching bases. The CDR3 totals 14 residues. Germline V gene data show CDR1 as SEHNR and CDR2 as FQNEAQ (reference sequence). Trimming pared 6 bases from V and 8 bases from J, leaving 19 bases between. CDR3 DNA: TGTGCCAGCAGGTTGACTCAGGGATCAGGCGGCTACACCTTC. Amino acids: CASRLTQGSGGYTF.

This clone was recorded once. The chain has TRBV19 and TRBJ2-1, with a possible D match to TRBD2 (5 bases). Trimming left V 3 bases short and J 0 bases short, with 12 bases between. This CDR3 has 16 amino acids. Germline V gives CDR1 LNHDA, CDR2 SQIVND (reference sequence). CDR3 nucleotides: TGTGCCAGTAGTATCATTGGCGGGTCCTCCTACAATGAGCAGTTCTTC. It encodes CASSIIGGSSYNEQFF. Full variable domain (rest looked up from reference TRBV19 and TRBJ2-1): DGGITQSPKYLFRKEGQNVTLSCEQNLNHDAMYWYRQDPGQGLRLIYYSQIVNDFQKGDIAEGYSVSREKKESFPLTVTSAQKNPTAFYLCASSIIGGSSYNEQFFGPGTRLTVL.

The chain links TRBV7-9 to TRBJ2-3; the D is unclear. The germline CDR1 and CDR2 sequences are SEHNR and FQNEAQ (reference sequence). Trimming stripped 5 bases from V and 3 bases from J, with 12 bases between. This CDR3 is 14 amino acids long. This CDR3 is CASSLSMITDTQYF. The DNA of the CDR3 is TGTGCCAGCAGCCTATCGATGATTACAGATACGCAGTATTTT.

About this clone: The same CDR3 arises from other DNA sequences in this sample as well. The chain recombines TRBV5-1 with TRBJ1-5; no definite D call. The V end lost 0 bases, the J end lost 2 bases, and 9 bases lay between the germline ends. Germline V gene data show CDR1 as SGHRS and CDR2 as YFSETQ. This CDR3 has 15 residues. The CDR3 here is CASSLEGAGNQPQHF. CDR3 nucleotide sequence: TGCGCCAGCAGCTTGGAGGGAGCTGGCAATCAGCCCCAGCATTTT.

The gene calls are TRBV29-1 and TRBJ2-1, with 12 bases fitting TRBD2. This CDR3 is 14 amino acids long. From germline, CDR1 is SQVTM and CDR2 ANQGSEA. Unmatched junction bases numbered 5, after V lost 5 bases and J lost 6 bases. CDR3 sequence: CSVFGLAGINEQFF. Written as DNA, the CDR3 is TGCAGCGTTTTCGGACTAGCGGGAATCAATGAGCAGTTCTTC.